Below, 15 T cell receptor beta chains from the same sample are listed, as sequenced in a study of blood T cell repertoires in COVID-19. Only in-frame clones appear in the TCRdb table, and some are missing; sequencing was by immunoSEQ multiplex PCR. The table records fewer than 300,000 clones, about 91% of them present only once. Sample: peripheral blood. The receptors derive from a person aged 18-30 years with COVID-19, enrolled during active disease.

This chain connects TRBV11-2 to TRBJ1-3, with D tentatively TRBD1 (5 bases). Germline V lookup: CDR1 SGHAT, CDR2 FQNNGV. With 3 bases removed from V and 2 bases from J, the gap between germline ends came to 11 bases. This CDR3 region has 15 residues. The CDR3 loop is CASSLALGAGNTIYF. Here the CDR3 DNA reads TGTGCCAGCAGCTTGGCCCTAGGGGCTGGAAACACCATATATTTT.

V is TRBV24-1 and J is TRBJ2-5; 11 bases fit TRBD2. The V and J ends lost 4 bases and 4 bases, in that order; junction bases with no gene match: 4. The CDR3 consists of 15 residues. The germline V gene has CDR1 KGHDR and CDR2 SFDVKD. This chain's CDR3 is CATSDPGLAGETQYF. The CDR3 region has the DNA TGTGCCACCAGTGACCCCGGACTAGCGGGAGAGACCCAGTACTTC.

The genes are TRBV5-6 and TRBJ1-1; D is possibly TRBD1 (5 bases). The V gene lost 3 bases and the J gene lost 5 bases, with 17 bases spanning the gap. Per the germline V gene, CDR1 is SGHDT and CDR2 is YYEEEE. The CDR3 length is 15 residues. DNA for the CDR3: TGTGCCAGCAGCTCCTCAGGGCACGGGTGGACTGAAGCTTTCTTT. Its translation is CASSSSGHGWTEAFF.

V is TRBV19 and J is TRBJ2-7; 8 positions agree with TRBD1. The CDR3 loop spans 14 amino acids. Germline CDR1 LNHDA, CDR2 SQIVND (reference sequence). V trimming: 1 base; J trimming: 3 bases; junction bases outside the gene matches: 2. This CDR3 reads CASSIAGQGYEQYF. The DNA of the CDR3 is TGTGCCAGTAGTATAGCCGGACAGGGCTACGAGCAGTACTTC. Based on the CDR3 plus reference TRBV19 and TRBJ2-7, the full variable domain is DGGITQSPKYLFRKEGQNVTLSCEQNLNHDAMYWYRQDPGQGLRLIYYSQIVNDFQKGDIAEGYSVSREKKESFPLTVTSAQKNPTAFYLCASSIAGQGYEQYFGPGTRLTVT.

This clone was counted a few times. The chain couples TRBV9 to TRBJ2-7, with TRBD1 identical over 9 bases. Trimming took 4 bases from V and 4 from J; bases not matched to a gene: 6. Per germline, CDR1 SGDLS and CDR2 YYNGEE. The CDR3 is made up of 14 amino acids. CDR3 in DNA: TGTGCCAGCAGCCCAGGACAGGGGTGGTACGAGCAGTACTTC. As protein: CASSPGQGWYEQYF.

This clone has a handful of counts. The chain employs TRBV5-4 and TRBJ1-4; D is unclear. V lost 0 bases to trimming and J lost 7 bases, with 10 bases between them. This CDR3 contains 14 residues. Germline V gene lookup returns CDR1 SGHNT and CDR2 YYREEE (reference sequence). The CDR3 loop is CASSLAGNREKLFF. The CDR3 bases are TGTGCCAGCAGCTTGGCGGGGAATCGTGAAAAACTGTTTTTT.

The CDR3 DNA is TGTGCCAGCAGGACTCCCGGGACAGCCTACGAGCAGTACTTC. This sequence encodes CASRTPGTAYEQYF. The rearrangement joins TRBV28 to TRBJ2-7; TRBD1 matches at 7 bases. Germline trimming cut 6 bases from V and 2 bases from J; bases unmatched to any gene: 7. This CDR3 contains 14 residues. Germline V gene data show CDR1 as MDHEN and CDR2 as SYDVKM.

This sequence joins TRBV2 and TRBJ1-1, with 7 bases that match TRBD1. In germline, CDR1 is SNHLY, CDR2 FYNNEI. V shed 6 bases, J shed 7 bases, and the junction held 8 bases outside the gene matches. CDR3 length: 13 residues. The CDR3 nucleotides read TGTGCCAGCAGCATGACGGGACAGTTTGAAGCTTTCTTT. Encoded protein: CASSMTGQFEAFF.

The chain employs TRBV7-2 and TRBJ2-1; 7 nucleotides agree with TRBD2. The germline gives CDR1 SGHTA, CDR2 FQGNSA. The CDR3 spans 17 residues. V shed 1 base, J shed 0 bases, and the junction held 6 bases outside the gene matches. In DNA, the CDR3 is TGTGCCAGCAGCTTAGTCCTCCTAGCGGACTCCTACAATGAGCAGTTCTTC. This codes for CASSLVLLADSYNEQFF.

V is TRBV6-5 and J is TRBJ2-1; possibly TRBD1 for D (5 bases). There are 16 residues in the CDR3. Germline assignment: CDR1 MNHEY and CDR2 SVGAGI. Trimming left V 4 bases short and J 2 bases short, with 15 bases between. The DNA of the CDR3 is TGTGCCAGCAGTTCACTGACAGCTCCCCCCTACAATGAGCAGTTCTTC. Its translation is CASSSLTAPPYNEQFF.

The J gene is TRBJ1-2, the V gene TRBV9; D gene ambiguous. CDR1 and CDR2 from the germline V gene are SGDLS and YYNGEE. V was trimmed by 3 bases and J by 4 bases, leaving 16 bases between them. The CDR3 runs to 15 residues. The CDR3 sequence: CASSATPTESYGYTF. CDR3 DNA sequence: TGTGCCAGCAGCGCAACACCGACGGAGTCCTATGGCTACACCTTC.

The V call is TRBV28, the J call TRBJ1-2, with D possibly matching TRBD1 (5 bases). Per the germline V gene, CDR1 is MDHEN and CDR2 is SYDVKM. The CDR3 covers 12 residues. The V end was cut by 5 bases, the J end by 6 bases, with 10 bases between. The CDR3 sequence: CASSRTSDGYTF. DNA for the CDR3: TGTGCCAGCAGTAGGACATCGGATGGCTACACCTTC.

This chain links TRBV18 with TRBJ2-3; no clear D gene. Trimming cost V 6 bases and J 4 bases, with 14 bases left between them. This CDR3 contains 14 residues. CDR1 KGHSH and CDR2 LQKENI come from the germline V gene. For the CDR3, the DNA is TGTGCCAGCTCCGCACTCAGAGGTCCAGATACGCAGTATTTT. Protein sequence: CASSALRGPDTQYF.

The chain is built from TRBV7-2 and TRBJ2-7, with TRBD2 identical over 8 bases. J was trimmed by 6 bases and V by 5 bases; bases with no gene match: 6. The CDR3 sequence is 13 residues long. Germline assignment: CDR1 SGHTA and CDR2 FQGNSA. The CDR3 loop reads CASSPEREGEQYF. In DNA, the CDR3 is TGTGCCAGCAGCCCCGAACGGGAGGGCGAGCAGTACTTC.

This chain uses TRBV6-5 with TRBJ1-2, with no clear D. This CDR3 comprises 11 residues. V was shortened by 7 bases and J by 5 bases, with 8 bases between the two germline ends. CDR1 MNHEY and CDR2 SVGAGI come from the germline V gene. The CDR3 here is CASTRGYGYTF. Here the CDR3 DNA reads TGTGCCAGCACTCGGGGTTATGGCTACACCTTC.